This T cell receptor (beta chain) was captured in a study of metastatic and nonmetastatic thyroid tumors. The CDR3 is 16 residues long. The germline CDR1 and CDR2 sequences are MNHNS and SASEGT. Trimming cost V 8 bases and J 2 bases, with 22 bases left between them. TCRdb reanalyzed the PCR reads with MiXCR. The repertoire holds 45,000 or so clones, with 16% as singletons. Among the patients, none had received any treatment before thyroid surgery. This clone was counted many times. This clonotype was obtained from a female donor with papillary thyroid cancer or a benign thyroid nodule (not recorded which). Some clones in this sample may be carry-over from other donors' samples. J is TRBJ2-7 and V is TRBV6-1; possibly TRBD2 for D (5 bases). Material for sequencing was blood. CDR3 DNA sequence: TGTGCCAGCTACCTGGTAGGAGGAGCAGCGGCCTACGAGCAGTACTTC. Encoded protein: CASYLVGGAAAYEQYF.